A selection of T cell receptor beta chains follows, all from one sample in a study of beta chain features in type 1 diabetes. Libraries were prepared by immunoSEQ multiplex PCR; TCRdb keeps only in-frame clonotypes and omits some of them. The table records 350,000 to 450,000 clones, around 12% of them present only once. Sequenced material: naive CD4+ T cells from blood. These receptor sequences come from a woman between 18 and 29 years old with type 1 diabetes. Each CDR3 is given with its conserved first and last residue. D genes are given only for firm matches. Only some rows state a clone size, as once, few, many or a class for expanded clones.

v_gene	d_gene	abundance	j_gene	CDR3aa	CDR3nt
TRBV29-1	-	-	TRBJ1-1	CSVGTGRTEAFF	TGCAGCGTTGGCACAGGGAGAACTGAAGCTTTCTTT
TRBV28	-	-	TRBJ1-1	CASSLSSGDTEAFF	TGTGCCAGCAGTTTATCCTCCGGTGACACTGAAGCTTTCTTT
TRBV11-2	-	few	TRBJ2-7	CASSLYDLKQYF	TGTGCCAGCAGCTTGTATGACTTAAAGCAGTACTTC
TRBV7-2	-	few	TRBJ2-5	CASSTAGPIDGETQYF	TGTGCCAGCAGCACCGCGGGACCCATCGACGGGGAGACCCAGTACTTC
TRBV15	TRBD1	few	TRBJ1-4	CATTQSTGGREKLFF	TGTGCCACCACTCAATCGACAGGGGGGAGGGAAAAACTGTTTTTT
TRBV4-3	-	-	TRBJ2-7	CASSQDGQAYYEQYF	TGCGCCAGCAGCCAAGATGGGCAGGCCTACTACGAGCAGTACTTC
TRBV7-9	TRBD1	few	TRBJ1-2	CASSYSLGQGYGYTF	TGTGCCAGCAGCTACAGCCTCGGACAGGGCTATGGCTACACCTTC
TRBV18	-	-	TRBJ1-1	CASSQGDPGTEAFF	TGTGCCAGCTCACAAGGAGACCCGGGTACTGAAGCTTTCTTT
TRBV28	TRBD2	-	TRBJ2-1	CASSFWTSGRGEQFF	TGTGCCAGCAGTTTTTGGACTAGCGGGAGAGGAGAGCAGTTCTTC
TRBV19	TRBD1	-	TRBJ2-7	CASRLDRGYEQYF	TGTGCCAGTAGACTCGACAGGGGGTACGAGCAGTACTTC
TRBV10-3	-	-	TRBJ1-6	CAISVGANSPLHF	TGTGCCATCAGTGTTGGAGCAAATTCACCCCTCCACTTT
TRBV27	TRBD1	-	TRBJ1-2	CASRRGTGNYGYTF	TGTGCCAGCAGGAGAGGGACAGGGAACTATGGCTACACCTTC
TRBV19	-	few	TRBJ1-6	CASRLGPVNSPLHF	TGTGCCAGTAGGCTGGGCCCAGTCAATTCACCCCTCCACTTT
TRBV18	-	-	TRBJ2-7	CASSRDRNSYEQYF	TGTGCCAGCTCACGCGACAGAAACTCCTACGAGCAGTACTTC
TRBV29-1	TRBD2	-	TRBJ2-3	CSAVPGPGGDTQYF	TGCAGCGCAGTGCCGGGGCCGGGAGGAGATACGCAGTATTTT
TRBV5-1	-	few	TRBJ2-7	CASRWSVADSYEQYF	TGCGCCAGCAGATGGTCCGTGGCGGATTCCTACGAGCAGTACTTC
TRBV19	TRBD1	few	TRBJ2-1	CASSIRDRVNEQFF	TGTGCCAGTAGTATAAGGGACAGGGTGAATGAGCAGTTCTTC
TRBV4-3	-	-	TRBJ2-7	CASSQASDSYEQYF	TGCGCCAGCAGCCAAGCAAGCGACAGCTACGAGCAGTACTTC